These 21 T cell receptor beta chains came from one sample sequenced in a study of post-analysis software for immune sequencing data. Findings and caveats of the study: Included in a set of a few TRBV segments more frequent in patients than controls were TRBV5-6, TRBV5-1 and TRBV20-1.

Each TCR beta cDNA library carried unique molecular identifiers. TCRdb re-derived calls from the PCR reads in MiXCR, one entry per CDR3 protein. This sample has approximately 630,000 distinct CDR3 sequences, with 55% to 60% found just once. The antigens of these receptors remain unknown. The sequenced sample was blood. The source is a girl aged 2-10 years with multiple sclerosis.

The gene calls are TRBV20-1 and TRBJ1-2; TRBD1 matches at 8 bases. This CDR3 has 13 residues. Germline CDR1 DFQATT, CDR2 SNEGSKA (reference sequence). V gave up 5 bases and J gave up 0 bases; unmatched junction bases: 2. Written as DNA, the CDR3 is TGCAGTGCTGGACAGGGAGCTAACTATGGCTACACCTTC. Amino acids: CSAGQGANYGYTF.

This clonotype was observed a handful of times. The chain uses TRBV7-9 and TRBJ1-2; D may be TRBD1 (5 bases). V lost 3 bases and J lost 0, with 8 bases in between. The CDR3 runs to 14 residues. Germline V gene lookup returns CDR1 SEHNR and CDR2 FQNEAQ (reference sequence). DNA for the CDR3: TGTGCCAGCAGCTTGGCAGGGCCTAACTATGGCTACACCTTC. Protein: CASSLAGPNYGYTF.

The table lists this clonotype with a few counts. The CDR3 is CSARDPAASRETQYF. The DNA of the CDR3 is TGCAGTGCTAGAGATCCCGCAGCCAGTCGGGAGACCCAGTACTTC. V usage is TRBV20-1 and J usage is TRBJ2-5; D uncertain. Trimming removed 0 bases at V and 5 bases at J, with 16 bases between. Germline CDR1 reads DFQATT; CDR2 reads SNEGSKA (reference sequence). The CDR3 length is 15 residues.

The genes are TRBV30 and TRBJ2-2; D is ambiguous. V lost 2 bases and J lost 3, with 13 bases in between. The CDR3 sequence is 15 residues long. Germline V lookup: CDR1 GTSNPN, CDR2 SVGIG (reference sequence). The DNA for the CDR3 is TGTGCCTGGAGTACTTTAGATGGGGACACCGGGGAGCTGTTTTTT. Encoded protein: CAWSTLDGDTGELFF.

The chain is built from TRBV20-1 and TRBJ2-1; TRBD2 matches 11 bases. The germline V gene encodes CDR1 DFQATT and CDR2 SNEGSKA (reference sequence). J lost 1 base, V lost 6 bases, and 11 bases had no gene match. The CDR3 has 17 residues. The CDR3 DNA reads TGCAGTGCCCCTGACCTAGCGGGAGGTAATTCCTACAATGAGCAGTTCTTC. It encodes CSAPDLAGGNSYNEQFF.

This rearrangement joins TRBV21-1 to TRBJ2-7. TRBV21-1 corresponds to a pseudogene. The CDR3 runs to 14 residues. As DNA, the CDR3 is TGTGCCAGCAGCAAAGGGACGGCTACCTACGAGCAGTACTTC. It yields the protein CASSKGTATYEQYF.

The chain links TRBV7-3 to TRBJ2-1; 14 positions match TRBD2. This CDR3 region has 18 residues. Germline CDR1 SGHTA, CDR2 FQGTGA. Germline trimming cut 5 bases from V and 7 bases from J; bases unmatched to any gene: 13. The CDR3 DNA follows: TGTGCCAGCAGCCCGGGGGGGACTAGCGGGAGAGGTTCGAATGAGCAGTTCTTC. Encoded protein: CASSPGGTSGRGSNEQFF. Complete variable domain (other parts from reference TRBV7-3 and TRBJ2-1): GAGVSQTPSNKVTEKGKYVELRCDPISGHTALYWYRQSLGQGPEFLIYFQGTGAADDSGLPNDRFFAVRPEGSVSTLKIQRTERGDSAVYLCASSPGGTSGRGSNEQFFGPGTRLTVL.

There are a few counts of this clonotype. V and J are TRBV3-1 and TRBJ1-5; D is undetermined. V gave up 4 bases and J gave up 5 bases, with 9 bases separating them. CDR3 length: 13 residues. Germline V CDR1 and CDR2: LGHDT, YNNKEL (reference sequence). CDR3: CASSPMPDQPQHF. CDR3 sequence (DNA): TGTGCCAGCAGCCCAATGCCAGATCAGCCCCAGCATTTT.

This clonotype showed up just once. The chain is built from TRBV7-2 and TRBJ2-5, with 7 positions matching TRBD2. Germline V gene lookup returns CDR1 SGHTA and CDR2 FQGNSA. CDR3 length equals 14 residues. V was pared by 5 bases and J by 1 base, with 4 bases of the junction left unmatched. The CDR3 protein is CASSPRLAQETQYF. As DNA, the CDR3 is TGTGCCAGCAGCCCGAGACTAGCCCAAGAGACCCAGTACTTC.

This rearrangement joins TRBV7-9 to TRBJ1-2, with 9 bases aligning to TRBD1. V dropped 5 bases and J dropped 1; count of bases not matched to a gene: 11. CDR1 SEHNR and CDR2 FQNEAQ come from the germline V gene (reference sequence). The CDR3 has 17 residues. Written as DNA, the CDR3 is TGTGCCAGCAGCCCCGGCGATGACAGGGGGGATAACTATGGCTACACCTTC. The encoded protein is CASSPGDDRGDNYGYTF.

The rearrangement links TRBV3-1 to TRBJ2-3; 10 nucleotides match TRBD2. Germline-derived CDR1 and CDR2 are LGHDT and YNNKEL (reference sequence). V shed 1 base and J 1 base; nucleotides not matched to a gene: 5. The CDR3 is 17 amino acids. This CDR3 reads CASSQGPGTSGTDTQYF. CDR3 nucleotide sequence: TGTGCCAGCAGCCAAGGCCCCGGGACTAGCGGCACAGATACGCAGTATTTT.

The chain recombines TRBV7-2 with TRBJ2-4, with a weak D call TRBD1 (5 bases). Trimming took off 5 bases at V and 7 bases at J, with 21 bases between the two ends. The V gene's germline CDR1 is SGHTA and CDR2 FQGNSA. CDR3 length: 16 residues. CDR3 bases: TGTGCCAGCAGCCCCAGGGCAAGTGTCCTGGGGAACATTCAGTACTTC. Translation gives CASSPRASVLGNIQYF.

This sequence joins TRBV21-1 and TRBJ2-3. TRBV21-1 is flagged as a pseudogene. The length of the CDR3 is 14 residues. CDR3 region: CASSKVKGSDAQYF. The CDR3 DNA sequence: TGTGCCAGCAGCAAAGTTAAAGGGTCAGATGCGCAGTATTTT.

V gene TRBV12-3 or TRBV12-4 combines with J gene TRBJ2-7; perhaps TRBD2 as D (6 bases). This CDR3 has 16 residues. The germline V and J ends were trimmed by 6 bases and 0 bases, with 18 bases remaining between them. The DNA of the CDR3 is TGTGCCAGCAGCTTACCCCCTTGGCGGGGCTCCTACGAGCAGTACTTC. Its translation is CASSLPPWRGSYEQYF.

This clonotype came up a few times. V is TRBV20-1 and J is TRBJ1-5, with 7 bases fitting TRBD1. This CDR3 comprises 13 residues. Trimming took 2 bases from V and 6 from J; bases not matched to a gene: 4. Germline CDR1 is DFQATT and CDR2 is SNEGSKA (reference sequence). The CDR3 DNA reads as TGCAGTGCTAGATTGACAGGGTCTCAGCCCCAGCATTTT. Its protein product is CSARLTGSQPQHF.

The rearrangement joins TRBV9 to TRBJ2-6, with 7 bases aligning to TRBD1. V lost 4 bases to trimming and J lost 4 bases; unmatched junction nucleotides: 8. Germline loops: CDR1 SGDLS, CDR2 YYNGEE. This CDR3 has 16 amino acids. In DNA, the CDR3 is TGTGCCAGCAGCATTGACAGGGTCTCCGGGGCCAACGTCCTGACTTTC. Its translation is CASSIDRVSGANVLTF. The entire variable domain, with the rest obtained from reference TRBV9 and TRBJ2-6, is as follows: DSGVTQTPKHLITATGQRVTLRCSPRSGDLSVYWYQQSLDQGLQFLIQYYNGEERAKGNILERFSAQQFPDLHSELNLSSLELGDSALYFCASSIDRVSGANVLTFGAGSRLTVL.

This rearrangement joins TRBV6-2 or TRBV6-3 to TRBJ2-1; 10 positions match TRBD2. Germline assignment: CDR1 MNHEY and CDR2 SVGEGT. J gave up 0 bases and V 5 bases, and 4 bases lay outside the gene matches. The length of the CDR3 is 16 residues. CDR3 nucleotide sequence: TGTGCCAGCAGTGATACTAGCGGGGTCTCCTACAATGAGCAGTTCTTC. Its translation is CASSDTSGVSYNEQFF.

To note about this clonotype: A junction end diverges from the germline sequence, so it may reflect a read error. The rearrangement links TRBV3-1 to TRBJ2-1; tentatively, D is TRBD2 (5 bases). The CDR3 contains 14 residues. Germline values: CDR1 LGHDT, CDR2 YNNKEL (reference sequence). This chain's CDR3 is CASSQEAGMIEQFF. The DNA for the CDR3 is TGTGCCAGCAGTCAAGAAGCCGGGATGATCGAGCAGTTCTTC.

The chain has TRBV5-1 and TRBJ2-1, with TRBD2 matching over 9 bases. V shed 5 bases and J 9 bases; nucleotides not matched to a gene: 6. CDR3 length: 13 amino acids. The germline V gene encodes CDR1 SGHRS and CDR2 YFSETQ. CDR3 sequence: CASRGGRATEQFF. The CDR3 DNA sequence: TGCGCCAGCAGGGGCGGGAGGGCCACTGAGCAGTTCTTC. The variable domain in full, completed from reference TRBV5-1 and TRBJ2-1, reads KAGVTQTPRYLIKTRGQQVTLSCSPISGHRSVSWYQQTPGQGLQFLFEYFSETQRNKGNFPGRFSGRQFSNSRSEMNVSTLELGDSALYLCASRGGRATEQFFGPGTRLTVL.

The rearrangement joins TRBV5-1 to TRBJ2-1, with 11 bases lining up with TRBD2. The germline V gene encodes CDR1 SGHRS and CDR2 YFSETQ. Trimming at V came to 4 bases and at J to 8 bases, leaving 5 bases not matched to a gene. The CDR3 sequence is 14 residues long. The chain's CDR3 is CASSPGLADYEQFF. In DNA form, the CDR3 reads TGCGCCAGCAGCCCGGGACTAGCGGACTATGAGCAGTTCTTC. The complete variable domain, with remaining parts taken from reference TRBV5-1 and TRBJ2-1, reads KAGVTQTPRYLIKTRGQQVTLSCSPISGHRSVSWYQQTPGQGLQFLFEYFSETQRNKGNFPGRFSGRQFSNSRSEMNVSTLELGDSALYLCASSPGLADYEQFFGPGTRLTVL.

The chain has TRBV24-1 and TRBJ2-1; TRBD2 matches 8 bases. This CDR3 is built from 16 residues. V shed 1 base, J shed 4 bases, and the junction held 5 bases outside the gene matches. Germline V CDR1 and CDR2: KGHDR, SFDVKD. The CDR3 sequence: CATSDFGLAEYNEQFF. In nucleotides, the CDR3 is TGTGCCACCAGTGATTTTGGACTAGCAGAGTACAATGAGCAGTTCTTC.